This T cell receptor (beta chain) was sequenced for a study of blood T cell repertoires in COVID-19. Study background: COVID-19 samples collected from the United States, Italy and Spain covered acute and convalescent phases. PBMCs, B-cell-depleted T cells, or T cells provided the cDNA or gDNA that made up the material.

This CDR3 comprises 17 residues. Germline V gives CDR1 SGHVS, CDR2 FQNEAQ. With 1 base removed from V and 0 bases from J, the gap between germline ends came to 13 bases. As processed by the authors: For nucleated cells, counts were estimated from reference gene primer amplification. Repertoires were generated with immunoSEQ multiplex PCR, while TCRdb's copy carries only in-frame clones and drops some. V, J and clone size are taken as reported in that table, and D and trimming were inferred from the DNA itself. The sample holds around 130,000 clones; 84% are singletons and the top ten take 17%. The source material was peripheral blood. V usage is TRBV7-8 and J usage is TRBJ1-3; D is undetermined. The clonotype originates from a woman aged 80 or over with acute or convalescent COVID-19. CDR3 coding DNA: TGTGCCAGCAGCTTAGTCGCAGGATATTTCTCTGGAAACACCATATATTTT. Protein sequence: CASSLVAGYFSGNTIYF.